The present T cell receptor (beta chain) was sequenced within a study of T cell responses to AZD1222 COVID-19 vaccine. Regarding the study as a whole: Only a handful of individuals given AZD1222 were seropositive at baseline.

This CDR3 has 17 amino acids. Per the germline V gene, CDR1 is MGHDK and CDR2 is SYGVNS. V trimming: 4 bases; J trimming: 8 bases; junction bases outside the gene matches: 15. The protocol was immunoSEQ multiplex PCR, while the TCRdb copy is restricted to in-frame clones and leaves out a portion. The repertoire includes around 99,000 clones, approximately 89% of them detected once, and around 4.6% sits in the top ten. Concerning this clone: Its antigen is currently unknown.

This material consisted of peripheral blood, taken 28 days after the second AZD1222 dose. The chain joins TRBV25-1 to TRBJ2-1; 9 nucleotides line up with TRBD1. This TCR came from an adult who received the AZD1222 COVID-19 vaccine. CDR3 residues: CASSARPGTGWSDEQFF. CDR3 in DNA: TGTGCCAGCAGTGCTAGACCCGGGACAGGGTGGTCGGATGAGCAGTTCTTC.